A selection of T cell receptor beta chains follows, all from one sample in a study of blood T cell repertoires in COVID-19. Assay: immunoSEQ multiplex PCR; the TCRdb copy retains only in-frame clones and omits some. Among some 150,000 clones, around 76% were seen once, and the ten largest hold roughly 8.1%. Sequencing was performed on peripheral blood. These receptors were collected from a woman aged 70-85 years with acute or convalescent COVID-19. Each CDR3 is given with its conserved first and last residue. D genes are given only for firm matches. Expanded clones are given a class, and other clones once, few, many or no size at all.

clone size: NA; V gene: TRBV28; D gene: TRBD2; J gene: TRBJ2-1; CDR3 protein: CASSPGTSGIVNEQFF; CDR3 DNA: TGTGCCAGCAGTCCCGGGACTAGCGGGATAGTAAATGAGCAGTTCTTC
clone size: few; V gene: TRBV5-5; D gene: TRBD2; J gene: TRBJ2-7; CDR3 protein: CASSLVPSGEQYF; CDR3 DNA: TGTGCCAGCAGCTTGGTCCCTAGCGGCGAGCAGTACTTC
clone size: NA; V gene: TRBV5-6; D gene: NA; J gene: TRBJ1-4; CDR3 protein: CASSFYSGADEKLFF; CDR3 DNA: TGTGCCAGCAGCTTTTACTCAGGGGCTGATGAAAAACTGTTTTTT
clone size: NA; V gene: TRBV28; D gene: NA; J gene: TRBJ1-5; CDR3 protein: CASSLSGRPQHF; CDR3 DNA: TGTGCCAGCAGTTTGTCTGGCCGGCCCCAGCATTTT
clone size: NA; V gene: TRBV7-2; D gene: NA; J gene: TRBJ2-2; CDR3 protein: CASSLGSGTGELFF; CDR3 DNA: TGTGCCAGCAGCTTAGGATCGGGCACCGGGGAGCTGTTTTTT
clone size: NA; V gene: TRBV2; D gene: NA; J gene: TRBJ1-1; CDR3 protein: CASSYRESTEAFF; CDR3 DNA: TGTGCCAGCAGCTACAGGGAGAGCACTGAAGCTTTCTTT
clone size: NA; V gene: TRBV30; D gene: NA; J gene: TRBJ2-7; CDR3 protein: CAWSVRVDRLLSEQYF; CDR3 DNA: TGTGCCTGGAGTGTGAGGGTAGACCGCCTTTTATCCGAGCAGTACTTC
clone size: NA; V gene: TRBV6-5; D gene: TRBD2; J gene: TRBJ2-3; CDR3 protein: CASSPGLAVDTQYF; CDR3 DNA: TGTGCCAGCAGCCCGGGACTAGCGGTAGATACGCAGTATTTT
clone size: NA; V gene: TRBV30; D gene: TRBD2; J gene: TRBJ2-1; CDR3 protein: CAWSSRGGPYNEQFF; CDR3 DNA: TGTGCCTGGAGTTCCCGGGGGGGCCCCTACAATGAGCAGTTCTTC
clone size: NA; V gene: TRBV7-2; D gene: TRBD1; J gene: TRBJ1-3; CDR3 protein: CASSSTPGQGGGNTIYF; CDR3 DNA: TGTGCCAGCAGCTCAACACCGGGACAGGGAGGGGGAAACACCATATATTTT
clone size: NA; V gene: TRBV30; D gene: TRBD2; J gene: TRBJ2-5; CDR3 protein: CAWRKAGRRETQYF; CDR3 DNA: TGTGCCTGGAGGAAAGCGGGAAGGCGGGAGACCCAGTACTTC
clone size: NA; V gene: TRBV10-3; D gene: TRBD1; J gene: TRBJ1-2; CDR3 protein: CAISEPTSEGAFYGYTF; CDR3 DNA: TGTGCCATCAGTGAGCCTACCTCAGAGGGGGCCTTCTATGGCTACACCTTC
clone size: NA; V gene: TRBV28; D gene: NA; J gene: TRBJ2-2; CDR3 protein: CASSLGRAAGELFF; CDR3 DNA: TGTGCCAGCAGTTTAGGCAGGGCAGCCGGGGAGCTGTTTTTT
clone size: NA; V gene: TRBV28; D gene: TRBD1; J gene: TRBJ1-1; CDR3 protein: CASSPTGANTEAFF; CDR3 DNA: TGTGCCAGCAGTCCTACAGGGGCGAACACTGAAGCTTTCTTT
clone size: NA; V gene: TRBV6-5; D gene: TRBD1; J gene: TRBJ2-2; CDR3 protein: CASSYSMTGYTGELFF; CDR3 DNA: TGTGCCAGCAGTTACTCGATGACAGGGTACACCGGGGAGCTGTTTTTT
clone size: NA; V gene: TRBV9; D gene: NA; J gene: TRBJ2-1; CDR3 protein: CASSQRGTSSYNEQFF; CDR3 DNA: TGTGCCAGCAGCCAGCGAGGAACTAGCTCCTACAATGAGCAGTTCTTC
clone size: NA; V gene: TRBV10-3; D gene: NA; J gene: TRBJ1-3; CDR3 protein: CAISEAGSGNTIYF; CDR3 DNA: TGTGCCATCAGTGAGGCCGGCTCTGGAAACACCATATATTTT
clone size: NA; V gene: TRBV5-1; D gene: TRBD1; J gene: TRBJ2-2; CDR3 protein: CASSLRDRVGNTGELFF; CDR3 DNA: TGCGCCAGCAGCCTCCGGGACAGGGTGGGGAACACCGGGGAGCTGTTTTTT
clone size: NA; V gene: TRBV2; D gene: TRBD1; J gene: TRBJ1-1; CDR3 protein: CASSEGQGANTEAFF; CDR3 DNA: TGTGCCAGCAGTGAGGGACAGGGGGCGAACACTGAAGCTTTCTTT
clone size: NA; V gene: TRBV6-5; D gene: NA; J gene: TRBJ2-5; CDR3 protein: CASSRGRETQYF; CDR3 DNA: TGTGCCAGCAGCCGTGGTAGAGAGACCCAGTACTTC
clone size: NA; V gene: TRBV15; D gene: NA; J gene: TRBJ1-1; CDR3 protein: CATSNSGNTEAFF; CDR3 DNA: TGTGCCACCAGCAATTCAGGGAACACTGAAGCTTTCTTT
clone size: NA; V gene: TRBV27; D gene: NA; J gene: TRBJ2-5; CDR3 protein: CASSPYTGFQETQYF; CDR3 DNA: TGTGCCAGCAGTCCCTATACAGGCTTCCAAGAGACCCAGTACTTC
clone size: NA; V gene: TRBV28; D gene: TRBD1; J gene: TRBJ1-5; CDR3 protein: CASSSDRERGQPQHF; CDR3 DNA: TGTGCCAGCAGTTCAGACAGGGAAAGAGGTCAGCCCCAGCATTTT
clone size: NA; V gene: TRBV27; D gene: TRBD1; J gene: TRBJ1-5; CDR3 protein: CASSLKTGMGQPQHF; CDR3 DNA: TGTGCCAGCAGTCTCAAGACAGGGATGGGTCAGCCCCAGCATTTT
clone size: NA; V gene: TRBV9; D gene: TRBD2; J gene: TRBJ2-3; CDR3 protein: CASSRRTSSDTQYF; CDR3 DNA: TGTGCCAGCAGCCGCAGGACTAGCTCAGATACGCAGTATTTT
clone size: NA; V gene: TRBV2; D gene: TRBD2; J gene: TRBJ2-2; CDR3 protein: CARTRAGTGFSGRATGELFF; CDR3 DNA: TGTGCCAGAACTCGGGCCGGGACAGGATTTAGCGGGAGGGCCACCGGGGAGCTGTTTTTT
clone size: few; V gene: TRBV10-3; D gene: NA; J gene: TRBJ1-2; CDR3 protein: CAISSDYSYGYTF; CDR3 DNA: TGTGCCATCAGTTCTGACTATTCGTATGGCTACACCTTC
clone size: NA; V gene: TRBV4-3; D gene: TRBD1; J gene: TRBJ2-3; CDR3 protein: CASSHRDRAGTDTQYF; CDR3 DNA: TGCGCCAGCAGCCACCGCGACAGGGCGGGCACAGATACGCAGTATTTT
clone size: once; V gene: TRBV5-4; D gene: TRBD1; J gene: TRBJ1-2; CDR3 protein: CASSTRDRGLGYTF; CDR3 DNA: TGTGCCAGCAGCACCAGGGACAGGGGGCTTGGCTACACCTTC
clone size: NA; V gene: TRBV14; D gene: NA; J gene: TRBJ2-5; CDR3 protein: CASSQVYRAQETQYF; CDR3 DNA: TGTGCCAGCAGCCAAGTATACAGGGCACAAGAGACCCAGTACTTC
clone size: NA; V gene: TRBV29-1; D gene: TRBD1; J gene: TRBJ1-2; CDR3 protein: CSVPGQGEYGYTF; CDR3 DNA: TGCAGCGTCCCGGGACAGGGGGAGTATGGCTACACCTTC
clone size: NA; V gene: TRBV19; D gene: TRBD1; J gene: TRBJ1-1; CDR3 protein: CASSQTGGITEAFF; CDR3 DNA: TGTGCCAGTTCCCAGACAGGGGGGATCACTGAAGCTTTCTTT
clone size: few; V gene: TRBV7-9; D gene: TRBD1; J gene: TRBJ2-7; CDR3 protein: CASSLGQVYEQYF; CDR3 DNA: TGTGCCAGCAGCTTGGGACAGGTCTACGAGCAGTACTTC
clone size: NA; V gene: TRBV29-1; D gene: NA; J gene: TRBJ1-3; CDR3 protein: CSVWRGGNTIYF; CDR3 DNA: TGCAGCGTTTGGAGGGGTGGAAACACCATATATTTT
clone size: few; V gene: TRBV5-4; D gene: NA; J gene: TRBJ2-5; CDR3 protein: CASSLVGEETQYF; CDR3 DNA: TGTGCCAGCAGCTTGGTAGGAGAAGAGACCCAGTACTTC
clone size: NA; V gene: TRBV24-1; D gene: NA; J gene: TRBJ2-7; CDR3 protein: CATSASGTYEQYF; CDR3 DNA: TGTGCCACCAGTGCGTCAGGGACCTACGAGCAGTACTTC
clone size: NA; V gene: TRBV5-4; D gene: TRBD1; J gene: TRBJ2-1; CDR3 protein: CASSFMVSRTGGYNEQFF; CDR3 DNA: TGTGCCAGCAGCTTCATGGTTTCCCGGACAGGGGGTTACAATGAGCAGTTCTTC
clone size: NA; V gene: TRBV19; D gene: NA; J gene: TRBJ2-1; CDR3 protein: CASSMNTNNEQFF; CDR3 DNA: TGTGCCAGTAGTATGAACACCAACAATGAGCAGTTCTTC
clone size: NA; V gene: TRBV7-2; D gene: TRBD1; J gene: TRBJ1-5; CDR3 protein: CASSWGRGQGVQPQHF; CDR3 DNA: TGTGCCAGCAGCTGGGGTAGGGGACAGGGGGTTCAGCCCCAGCATTTT
clone size: NA; V gene: TRBV2; D gene: NA; J gene: TRBJ2-4; CDR3 protein: CASSGDTKNIQYF; CDR3 DNA: TGTGCCAGCTCAGGGGATACCAAAAACATTCAGTACTTC
clone size: NA; V gene: TRBV28; D gene: TRBD2; J gene: TRBJ2-5; CDR3 protein: CATQPRKAGEETQYF; CDR3 DNA: TGTGCCACCCAGCCGAGGAAAGCGGGGGAAGAGACCCAGTACTTC
clone size: once; V gene: TRBV7-8; D gene: NA; J gene: TRBJ1-5; CDR3 protein: CASSLGQTGQHF; CDR3 DNA: TGTGCCAGCAGCTTAGGTCAGACGGGCCAGCATTTT
clone size: NA; V gene: TRBV28; D gene: TRBD1; J gene: TRBJ1-5; CDR3 protein: CASSLNGLWGQGISQPQHF; CDR3 DNA: TGTGCCAGCAGTTTGAACGGTCTCTGGGGACAGGGTATTAGTCAGCCCCAGCATTTT
clone size: NA; V gene: TRBV11-2; D gene: TRBD2; J gene: TRBJ2-7; CDR3 protein: CASSRGLAGPYEQYF; CDR3 DNA: TGTGCCAGCAGCCGGGGACTAGCGGGACCCTACGAGCAGTACTTC
clone size: NA; V gene: TRBV21-1; D gene: NA; J gene: TRBJ2-5; CDR3 protein: CASSPGGLAGGPETQYF; CDR3 DNA: TGTGCCAGCAGCCCCGGGGGACTAGCGGGGGGGCCGGAGACCCAGTACTTC
clone size: NA; V gene: TRBV6-1; D gene: NA; J gene: TRBJ1-2; CDR3 protein: CASSERIGSNVVNYGYTF; CDR3 DNA: TGTGCCAGCAGTGAAAGGATCGGGTCGAACGTAGTCAACTATGGCTACACCTTC
clone size: NA; V gene: TRBV18; D gene: TRBD1; J gene: TRBJ2-7; CDR3 protein: CASTPGQGGSNEQYF; CDR3 DNA: TGTGCCAGCACACCAGGACAGGGAGGTTCGAACGAGCAGTACTTC
clone size: NA; V gene: TRBV7-8; D gene: NA; J gene: TRBJ2-1; CDR3 protein: CASSLGNYLNEQFF; CDR3 DNA: TGTGCCAGCAGCTTAGGTAACTACCTCAATGAGCAGTTCTTC
clone size: NA; V gene: TRBV5-1; D gene: NA; J gene: TRBJ1-2; CDR3 protein: CASSLDHSNYGYTF; CDR3 DNA: TGCGCCAGCAGCTTGGATCACAGCAACTATGGCTACACCTTC
clone size: NA; V gene: TRBV19; D gene: TRBD1; J gene: TRBJ1-3; CDR3 protein: CASSIGDRGLSGNTIYF; CDR3 DNA: TGTGCCAGTAGTATAGGGGACAGGGGGCTCTCTGGAAACACCATATATTTT
clone size: NA; V gene: TRBV5-4; D gene: TRBD1; J gene: TRBJ2-1; CDR3 protein: CASSLEGQENEQFF; CDR3 DNA: TGTGCCAGCAGCTTGGAGGGACAGGAGAATGAGCAGTTCTTC
clone size: NA; V gene: TRBV12-3/TRBV12-4; D gene: NA; J gene: TRBJ2-7; CDR3 protein: CASRASYEQYF; CDR3 DNA: TGTGCCAGCAGGGCCAGTTACGAGCAGTACTTC
clone size: NA; V gene: TRBV30; D gene: TRBD1; J gene: TRBJ1-5; CDR3 protein: CAWTGTVNQPQHF; CDR3 DNA: TGTGCCTGGACCGGGACAGTTAATCAGCCCCAGCATTTT
clone size: NA; V gene: TRBV30; D gene: NA; J gene: TRBJ1-1; CDR3 protein: CAWSRGRDTEAFF; CDR3 DNA: TGTGCCTGGAGTAGGGGGAGGGACACTGAAGCTTTCTTT
clone size: NA; V gene: TRBV7-9; D gene: NA; J gene: TRBJ1-2; CDR3 protein: CASRAGGGYGYTF; CDR3 DNA: TGTGCCAGCCGGGCCGGGGGTGGATATGGCTACACCTTC
clone size: NA; V gene: TRBV19; D gene: NA; J gene: TRBJ2-1; CDR3 protein: CASSIPAPSGEQFF; CDR3 DNA: TGTGCCAGTAGTATCCCTGCCCCGTCCGGTGAGCAGTTCTTC
clone size: NA; V gene: TRBV4-1; D gene: NA; J gene: TRBJ2-1; CDR3 protein: CASSQGWRSSYNEQFF; CDR3 DNA: TGCGCCAGCAGCCAAGGTTGGAGGAGCTCCTACAATGAGCAGTTCTTC
clone size: many; V gene: TRBV19; D gene: TRBD1; J gene: TRBJ1-5; CDR3 protein: CASSRDTGAYSNQPQHF; CDR3 DNA: TGTGCCAGTAGTCGCGATACAGGGGCGTATAGCAATCAGCCCCAGCATTTT